A single sample is the source of the 9 T cell receptor beta chains below, sequenced in a study of T-cell reconstitution after alpha-beta-depleted transplantation in children (dated by TCRdb to the mid-2010s). Libraries were made using PCR. Reads for this sample came from an Illumina HiSeq 2500. To normalize quantification of the TCRbeta repertoire, the TCR libraries were built with molecular barcoding that relied on unique molecular identifiers. TCRdb trimmed the raw reads at Q25, called clones with MiXCR and kept productive beta chains. Identical CDR3 protein sequences are pooled into one entry, listed with their most common genes and DNA. The sample has some 640,000 distinct CDR3 sequences on record, approximately 17% of them singletons. The ten largest clones represent around 0.96% of the sample. The specimen was PBMCs from the stem cell graft donor, collected from the stem cell graft. These receptor sequences come from a human donor who donated a stem cell graft to a child with acute myeloid leukemia.

This clonotype has ten or more counts. The chain uses TRBV15 and TRBJ2-1; the D gene is possibly TRBD2 (5 bases). The germline V and J ends were trimmed by 5 bases and 8 bases, with 16 bases remaining between them. The length of the CDR3 is 14 residues. Germline V CDR1 and CDR2: LNHNV, YYDKDF (reference sequence). The CDR3 protein is CATSVRELGDEQFF. The CDR3 DNA is TGTGCCACCAGCGTAAGGGAGTTGGGCGATGAGCAGTTCTTC.

The CDR3 DNA reads TGTGCCAGCAGTCCCGGGACAAGGAGCAATGAGCAGTTCTTC. It yields the protein CASSPGTRSNEQFF. The chain links TRBV12-3 or TRBV12-4 to TRBJ2-1; a weak D match, TRBD1 (6 bases). CDR3 size: 14 residues. Trimming pared 5 bases from V and 6 bases from J, leaving 14 bases between.

V gene TRBV20-1 combines with J gene TRBJ1-1; a weak D match, TRBD1 (5 bases). V was shortened by 0 bases and J by 4 bases, with 12 bases between the two germline ends. The CDR3 runs 14 residues. Looked up from germline, CDR1 is DFQATT and CDR2 is SNEGSKA (reference sequence). The CDR3 spells CSARDPGGGTEAFF. In DNA form, the CDR3 reads TGCAGTGCTAGAGATCCCGGGGGAGGCACTGAAGCTTTCTTT.

This clonotype was seen a few times. The V call is TRBV15, the J call TRBJ2-1, with a weak D call TRBD2 (6 bases). This CDR3 has 13 amino acids. V dropped 8 bases and J dropped 3 bases, with 11 bases sitting between them. The germline V gene has CDR1 LNHNV and CDR2 YYDKDF (reference sequence). CDR3 DNA sequence: TGTGCCACCGGGACTCAACTCTACAATGAGCAGTTCTTC. Amino acids: CATGTQLYNEQFF.

This clonotype was counted at least ten times. The chain recombines TRBV20-1 with TRBJ2-3; D is perhaps TRBD2 (6 bases). Germline lookup yields CDR1 DFQATT and CDR2 SNEGSKA (reference sequence). The V end lost 1 base, the J end lost 1 base, and 6 bases lay between the germline ends. The CDR3 extends over 13 amino acids. CDR3 sequence: CSARASGTDTQYF. The CDR3, as DNA: TGCAGTGCTAGAGCTAGCGGCACAGATACGCAGTATTTT.

This clonotype appeared many times. The V gene is TRBV29-1, the J gene TRBJ1-1; D is unclear. The germline V gene encodes CDR1 SQVTM and CDR2 ANQGSEA. V lost 5 bases to trimming and J lost 0 bases, with 7 bases between them. This CDR3 has 12 amino acids. CDR3 in DNA: TGCAGCGTTCCACCTGTGAACACTGAAGCTTTCTTT. Protein: CSVPPVNTEAFF.

This clonotype was seen ten or more times. The J gene is TRBJ2-2, the V gene TRBV20-1, with D possibly being TRBD1 or TRBD2 (6 bases each). Germline lookup yields CDR1 DFQATT and CDR2 SNEGSKA (reference sequence). The CDR3 runs to 16 residues. Trimming left V 6 bases short and J 0 bases short, with 17 bases between. The CDR3 region is CSANSGGGPNTGELFF. The CDR3 region has the DNA TGCAGTGCGAACTCTGGAGGGGGTCCGAACACCGGGGAGCTGTTTTTT.

The table lists this clonotype with a few counts. The V call is TRBV15, the J call TRBJ1-5; D might be TRBD1 (5 bases). V was pared by 5 bases and J by 5 bases, with 22 bases between. Germline V gene lookup returns CDR1 LNHNV and CDR2 YYDKDF (reference sequence). This CDR3 contains 17 residues. CDR3: CATSPPGGQGGYQPQHF. The CDR3 bases are TGTGCCACCAGCCCACCCGGTGGCCAGGGTGGCTATCAGCCCCAGCATTTT.

This clonotype came up many times. The chain links TRBV20-1 to TRBJ1-2; D is unresolved. CDR1 is DFQATT, CDR2 SNEGSKA, per germline (reference sequence). The CDR3 length is 13 residues. V was trimmed by 3 bases and J by 4 bases, leaving 12 bases between them. The CDR3 nucleotides are TGCAGTGCTAGGGACCCCAGCCTCTATGGCTACACCTTC. Encoded protein: CSARDPSLYGYTF.